The 8 T cell receptor beta chains reported below all come from one sample, sequenced in a study of cytomegalovirus exposure and HLA in healthy donors. The PCR made use of 60 Vbeta and 13 Jbeta primers. Produced via immunoSEQ multiplex PCR; TCRdb's table is partial and in-frame only. The data contain about 170,000 clones, around 80% of them singletons. Source material: PBMCs. These receptors originate from a woman younger than 35 in good health and CMV-seronegative.

The rearrangement uses TRBV7-9 and TRBJ2-1, with 10 nucleotides matching TRBD2. The CDR3 loop spans 16 amino acids. Germline V gene lookup returns CDR1 SEHNR and CDR2 FQNEAQ (reference sequence). Trimming at V came to 4 bases and at J to 0 bases, leaving 3 bases not matched to a gene. The CDR3: CASSSSGSGSYNEQFF. The CDR3 DNA reads as TGTGCCAGCAGCTCTAGCGGGAGTGGCTCCTACAATGAGCAGTTCTTC.

This rearrangement joins TRBV19 to TRBJ1-5, with 8 bases that match TRBD1. With V trimmed by 7 bases and J by 0 bases, 5 bases remained unmatched. Germline CDR1 LNHDA, CDR2 SQIVND (reference sequence). This CDR3 comprises 15 residues. CDR3 coding DNA: TGTGCCAGTATCCGGACAGGGAATAGCAATCAGCCCCAGCATTTT. It translates to CASIRTGNSNQPQHF.

This rearrangement joins TRBV5-5 to TRBJ1-4, with D hard to call. V lost 0 bases and J 7 bases, leaving 7 bases between the germline ends. The length of the CDR3 is 13 residues. Germline V lookup: CDR1 SGHKS, CDR2 YYEKEE (reference sequence). CDR3 amino acids: CASSLVAAEKLFF. Written as DNA, the CDR3 is TGTGCCAGCAGCTTGGTCGCGGCTGAAAAACTGTTTTTT.

V gene TRBV5-4 combines with J gene TRBJ2-2; 7 nucleotides align to TRBD1. The CDR3 totals 16 residues. V was pared by 4 bases and J by 2 bases, with 8 bases of the junction left unmatched. Germline V gene sequence: CDR1 SGHNT, CDR2 YYREEE (reference sequence). The CDR3 region is CASSPRDRLNTGELFF. CDR3 sequence (DNA): TGTGCCAGCAGCCCTCGGGACAGACTCAACACCGGGGAGCTGTTTTTT.

In its sample, this clone was seen a few times. The V and J genes are TRBV21-1 and TRBJ2-2; the table's D call, TRBD2, has no DNA check behind it. TRBV21-1 represents a pseudogene. This CDR3 has 15 amino acids. The CDR3 spells CASVFEVAGTGELFF. The CDR3 DNA sequence: TGTGCCAGCGTATTTGAGGTTGCTGGCACCGGGGAGCTGTTTTTT.

The genes are TRBV10-2 and TRBJ2-7; 13 bases line up with TRBD2. CDR3 size: 21 residues. Trimming removed 2 bases from V and 0 bases from J; junction bases left unmatched: 16. Germline-derived CDR1 and CDR2 are WSHSY and SAAADI. CDR3 nucleotides: TGCGCCAGCAGTGAGATGTTTTTTGGGCGACTAGCGGGAGGTAGCTCCTACGAGCAGTACTTC. Amino acids: CASSEMFFGRLAGGSSYEQYF.

The chain carries TRBV5-1 and TRBJ2-5, with TRBD2 matching over 11 bases. The CDR3 runs to 14 residues. Germline V gene data show CDR1 as SGHRS and CDR2 as YFSETQ. V lost 4 bases and J lost 7; bases outside the gene matches: 6. The CDR3 spells CASSVLAGEGTQYF. CDR3 coding DNA: TGCGCCAGCAGCGTACTAGCGGGAGAGGGGACCCAGTACTTC.

This sequence joins TRBV4-2 and TRBJ2-3; 10 nucleotides align to TRBD2. Trimming at V came to 3 bases and at J to 2 bases, leaving 8 bases not matched to a gene. This CDR3 region has 17 residues. Germline lookup yields CDR1 LGHNA and CDR2 YNFKEQ. CDR3: CASSHLLAGPPTDTQYF. The CDR3 coding sequence is TGTGCCAGCAGCCACCTACTAGCGGGACCGCCCACAGATACGCAGTATTTT.